This T cell receptor (beta chain) was observed in a study of blood T cell repertoires in COVID-19. Study details: Sources were T cells, B-cell-depleted T cells, or PBMCs; the material itself was cDNA or gDNA.

The repertoire was sequenced with immunoSEQ multiplex PCR; TCRdb's copy has only in-frame clones and lacks some. The sample lists approximately 300,000 clones, 90% occurring once. Germline loops: CDR1 LGHNA, CDR2 YSLEER. V was trimmed by 4 bases and J by 8 bases, leaving 15 bases between them. This CDR3 is 14 amino acids long. The chain links TRBV4-3 to TRBJ2-1; D is possibly TRBD2 (6 bases). The sequenced material came from PBMCs or T cells enriched from blood (not recorded which). The receptor's source is a woman aged 25 to 39 who had been exposed to COVID-19. CDR3 sequence: CASSLRTGDHEQFF. The CDR3 region has the DNA TGCGCCAGCAGCCTCCGGACGGGGGACCATGAGCAGTTCTTC.